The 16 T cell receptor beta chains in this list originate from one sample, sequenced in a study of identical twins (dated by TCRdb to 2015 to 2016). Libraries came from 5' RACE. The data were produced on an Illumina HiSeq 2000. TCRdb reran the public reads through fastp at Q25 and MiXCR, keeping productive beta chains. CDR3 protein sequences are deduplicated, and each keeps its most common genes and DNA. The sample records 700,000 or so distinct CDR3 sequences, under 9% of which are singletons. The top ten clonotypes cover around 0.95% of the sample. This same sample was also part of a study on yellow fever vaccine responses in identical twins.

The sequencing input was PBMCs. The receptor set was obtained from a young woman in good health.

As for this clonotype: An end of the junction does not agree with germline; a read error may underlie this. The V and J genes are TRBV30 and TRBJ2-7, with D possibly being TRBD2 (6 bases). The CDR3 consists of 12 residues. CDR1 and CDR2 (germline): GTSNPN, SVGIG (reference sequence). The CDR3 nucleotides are TGTGCGGGGGACTTAGACTCCCACGAGCAGTACTTC. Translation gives CAGDLDSHEQYF. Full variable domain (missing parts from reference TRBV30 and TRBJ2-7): SQTIHQWPATLVQPVGSPLSLECTVEGTSNPNLYWYRQAAGRGLQLLFYSVGIGQISSEVPQNLSASRPQDRQFILSSKKLLLSDSGFYLCAGDLDSHEQYFGPGTRLTVT.

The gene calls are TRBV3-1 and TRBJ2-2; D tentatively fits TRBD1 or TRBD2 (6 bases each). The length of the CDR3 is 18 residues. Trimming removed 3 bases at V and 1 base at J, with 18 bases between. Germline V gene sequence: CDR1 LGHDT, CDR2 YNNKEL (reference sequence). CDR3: CASSHSSSGGLNTGELFF. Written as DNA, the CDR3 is TGTGCCAGCAGCCATTCATCCAGTGGGGGGCTGAACACCGGGGAGCTGTTTTTT.

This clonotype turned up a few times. CDR3 sequence reads: CASSIEITGNTIYF. The CDR3 bases are TGTGCCAGTAGTATCGAGATAACTGGAAACACCATATATTTT. V is TRBV19 and J is TRBJ1-3; no reliable D call. Germline assignment: CDR1 LNHDA and CDR2 SQIVND (reference sequence). This CDR3 spans 14 amino acids. V lost 3 bases to trimming and J lost 2 bases, with 8 bases between them.

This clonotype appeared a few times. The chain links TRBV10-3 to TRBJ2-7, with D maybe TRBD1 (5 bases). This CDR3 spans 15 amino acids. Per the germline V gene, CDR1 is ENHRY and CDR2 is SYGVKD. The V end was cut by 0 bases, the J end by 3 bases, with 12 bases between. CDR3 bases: TGTGCCATCAGTGAGTCGCCAGGGATAGGCTACGAGCAGTACTTC. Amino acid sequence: CAISESPGIGYEQYF.

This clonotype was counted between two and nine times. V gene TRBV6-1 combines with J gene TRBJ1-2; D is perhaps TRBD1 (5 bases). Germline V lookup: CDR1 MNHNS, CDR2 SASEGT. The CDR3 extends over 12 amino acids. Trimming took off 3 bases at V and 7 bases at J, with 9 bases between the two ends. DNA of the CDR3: TGTGCCAGCAGTGAGGCGGGGGTTGGCTACACCTTC. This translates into CASSEAGVGYTF.

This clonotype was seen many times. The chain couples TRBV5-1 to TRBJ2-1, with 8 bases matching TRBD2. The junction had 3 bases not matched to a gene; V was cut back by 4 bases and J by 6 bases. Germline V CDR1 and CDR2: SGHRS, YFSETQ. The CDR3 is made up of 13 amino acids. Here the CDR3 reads CASSPTSGNEQFF. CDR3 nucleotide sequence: TGCGCCAGCAGCCCAACTAGCGGCAATGAGCAGTTCTTC.

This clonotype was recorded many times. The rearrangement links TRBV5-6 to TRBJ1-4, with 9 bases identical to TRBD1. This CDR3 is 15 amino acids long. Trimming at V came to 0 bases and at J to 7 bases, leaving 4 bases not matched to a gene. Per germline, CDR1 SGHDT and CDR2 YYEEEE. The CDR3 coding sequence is TGTGCCAGCAGCTTGGTGGACAGGGGATCTGAAAAACTGTTTTTT. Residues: CASSLVDRGSEKLFF.

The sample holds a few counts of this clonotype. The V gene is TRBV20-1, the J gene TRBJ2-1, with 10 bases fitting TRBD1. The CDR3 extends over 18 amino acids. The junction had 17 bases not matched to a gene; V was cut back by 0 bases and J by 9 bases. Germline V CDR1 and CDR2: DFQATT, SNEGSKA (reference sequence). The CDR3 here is CSARDSRQGAFPGGEQFF. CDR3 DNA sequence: TGCAGTGCTAGAGATTCAAGACAGGGGGCTTTTCCGGGCGGTGAGCAGTTCTTC.

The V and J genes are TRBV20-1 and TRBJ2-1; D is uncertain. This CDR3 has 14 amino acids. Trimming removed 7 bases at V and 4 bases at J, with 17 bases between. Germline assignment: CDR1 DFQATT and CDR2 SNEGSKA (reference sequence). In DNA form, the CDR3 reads TGCAGTGGAAGACTCACCGGAGCTTACAATGAGCAGTTCTTC. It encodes CSGRLTGAYNEQFF.

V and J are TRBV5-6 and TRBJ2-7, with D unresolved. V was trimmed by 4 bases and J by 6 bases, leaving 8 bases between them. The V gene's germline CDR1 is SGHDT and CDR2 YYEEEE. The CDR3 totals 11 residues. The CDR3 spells CASSPRCEQYF. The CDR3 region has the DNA TGTGCCAGCAGCCCACGGTGCGAGCAGTACTTC.

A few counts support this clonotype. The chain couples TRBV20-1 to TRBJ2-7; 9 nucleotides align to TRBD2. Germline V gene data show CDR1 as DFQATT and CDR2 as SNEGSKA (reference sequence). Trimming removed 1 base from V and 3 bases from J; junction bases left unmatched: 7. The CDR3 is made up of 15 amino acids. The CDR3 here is CSARVSGTSNYEQYF. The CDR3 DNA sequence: TGCAGTGCTAGAGTTTCGGGGACTAGCAACTACGAGCAGTACTTC.

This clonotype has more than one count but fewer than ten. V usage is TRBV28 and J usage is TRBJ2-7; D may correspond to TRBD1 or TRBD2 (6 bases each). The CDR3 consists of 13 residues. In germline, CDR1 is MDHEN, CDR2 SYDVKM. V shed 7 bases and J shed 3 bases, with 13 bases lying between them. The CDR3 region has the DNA TGTGCCAGCATTGGGGGGCCGGACTACGAGCAGTACTTC. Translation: CASIGGPDYEQYF.

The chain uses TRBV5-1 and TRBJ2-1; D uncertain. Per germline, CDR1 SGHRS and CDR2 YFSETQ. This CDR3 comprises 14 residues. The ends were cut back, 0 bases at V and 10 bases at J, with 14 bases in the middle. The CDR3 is CASSLGVLLKEQFF. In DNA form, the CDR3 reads TGCGCCAGCAGCTTGGGGGTGCTCCTTAAAGAGCAGTTCTTC. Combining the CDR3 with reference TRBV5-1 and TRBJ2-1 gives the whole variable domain KAGVTQTPRYLIKTRGQQVTLSCSPISGHRSVSWYQQTPGQGLQFLFEYFSETQRNKGNFPGRFSGRQFSNSRSEMNVSTLELGDSALYLCASSLGVLLKEQFFGPGTRLTVL.

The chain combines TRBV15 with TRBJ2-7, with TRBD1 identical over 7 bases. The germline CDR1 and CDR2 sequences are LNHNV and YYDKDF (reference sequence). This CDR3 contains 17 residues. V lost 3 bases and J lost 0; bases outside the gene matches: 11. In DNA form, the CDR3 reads TGTGCCACCAGCAGTGCCACCGGGACAGACAGCTCCTACGAGCAGTACTTC. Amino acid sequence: CATSSATGTDSSYEQYF. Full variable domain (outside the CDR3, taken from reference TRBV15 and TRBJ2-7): DAMVIQNPRYQVTQFGKPVTLSCSQTLNHNVMYWYQQKSSQAPKLLFHYYDKDFNNEADTPDNFQSRRPNTSFCFLDIRSPGLGDTAMYLCATSSATGTDSSYEQYFGPGTRLTVT.

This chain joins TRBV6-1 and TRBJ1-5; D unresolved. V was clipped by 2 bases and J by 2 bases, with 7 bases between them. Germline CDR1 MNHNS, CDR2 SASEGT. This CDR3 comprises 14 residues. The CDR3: CASSERRGNQPQHF. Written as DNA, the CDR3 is TGTGCCAGCAGTGAACGACGGGGCAATCAGCCCCAGCATTTT.

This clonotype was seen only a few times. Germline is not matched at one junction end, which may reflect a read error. For the CDR3, the DNA is TGTGCCAGCGGTGACAGGGAGAAGTACTTC. Protein product: CASGDREKYF. The chain couples TRBV2 to TRBJ2-7, with 7 bases aligning to TRBD1. Germline V gene sequence: CDR1 SNHLY, CDR2 FYNNEI. This CDR3 comprises 10 residues.